One and the same sample provided the 11 T cell receptor beta chains below, sequenced in a study of OX40 agonist ivuxolimab in advanced cancers. Here immunoSEQ multiplex PCR was the method, and the copy in TCRdb shows in-frame clones only, minus some. The sample includes 90,000 or so clones, roughly 90% seen only once; the top ten take around 2.7%. The input for sequencing was CD4+ or CD8+ T cells sorted from blood, taken in a trial of the OX40 agonist ivuxolimab. The receptor set was obtained from an adult with an advanced solid tumor such as melanoma, head and neck, liver or kidney cancer.

The gene calls are TRBV11-2 and TRBJ2-7; 8 nucleotides agree with TRBD2. This CDR3 has 15 residues. V shed 5 bases and J 2 bases; nucleotides not matched to a gene: 8. Germline loops: CDR1 SGHAT, CDR2 FQNNGV. The DNA of the CDR3 is TGTGCCAGCAGCCCCCAAGCGGGAGCGCCCTACGAGCAGTACTTC. As protein: CASSPQAGAPYEQYF.

The CDR3 loop is CASSFGQGDYGYTF. The CDR3 bases are TGCGCCAGCAGCTTTGGACAGGGGGACTATGGCTACACCTTC. This chain connects TRBV5-1 to TRBJ1-2; the match to TRBD1 covers 10 bases. The CDR3 length is 14 residues. Trimming at V came to 2 bases and at J to 3 bases, leaving 1 base not matched to a gene. Per germline, CDR1 SGHRS and CDR2 YFSETQ.

V and J are TRBV15 and TRBJ1-5, with 9 bases lining up with TRBD1. V was clipped by 1 base and J by 4 bases; unmatched bases: 5. CDR3 length: 16 residues. Germline CDR1 reads LNHNV; CDR2 reads YYDKDF (reference sequence). CDR3 amino acids: CATSRAGTGYNQPQHF. DNA of the CDR3: TGTGCCACCAGCAGAGCCGGGACAGGGTATAATCAGCCCCAGCATTTT.

The chain uses TRBV27 and TRBJ2-2; 8 bases are shared with TRBD2. Germline V gene lookup returns CDR1 MNHEY and CDR2 SMNVEV (reference sequence). This CDR3 region has 19 residues. Trimming took 8 bases from V and 4 from J; bases not matched to a gene: 21. This chain's CDR3 is CASRRRASGLTPGTGELFF. CDR3 coding DNA: TGTGCCAGCCGCCGCCGGGCTAGCGGGTTAACCCCGGGCACCGGGGAGCTGTTTTTT.

The rearrangement links TRBV27 to TRBJ2-3; D unresolved. Between the trimmed V and J ends, which lost 8 bases and 4 bases, there was a span of 7 bases. Germline loops: CDR1 MNHEY, CDR2 SMNVEV (reference sequence). There are 11 residues in the CDR3. The CDR3: CASEVPDTQYF. In DNA, the CDR3 is TGTGCCAGCGAAGTACCAGATACGCAGTATTTT.

This rearrangement joins TRBV30 to TRBJ1-2; weak D call: TRBD1 (5 bases). The CDR3 has 12 amino acids. Trimming cost V 2 bases and J 4 bases, with 8 bases left between them. The V gene's germline CDR1 is GTSNPN and CDR2 SVGIG (reference sequence). The CDR3 region is CAWSQGIYGYTF. The CDR3 coding sequence is TGTGCCTGGAGTCAGGGAATCTATGGCTACACCTTC.

A remark on this clone: Relative to the germline gene, one junction end is altered; a read error may explain this. The V call is TRBV4-2, the J call TRBJ1-1; maybe TRBD1 (5 bases). Germline V gene lookup returns CDR1 LGHNA and CDR2 YNFKEQ. This CDR3 is 16 amino acids long. CDR3 DNA: TGTGCCAGCAGCCAAGCGGGGCGCCTGGAGAACCCTGAAGCTTTCTTT. Its protein product is CASSQAGRLENPEAFF.

V gene TRBV25-1 combines with J gene TRBJ2-7; D perhaps matches TRBD2 (6 bases). The V and J ends lost 4 bases and 2 bases respectively, with 12 bases between them. This CDR3 has 14 residues. Germline lookup yields CDR1 MGHDK and CDR2 SYGVNS. CDR3 sequence (DNA): TGTGCCAGCAGTGGGGGACTGCCGACCTACGAGCAGTACTTC. Amino acids: CASSGGLPTYEQYF.

The chain joins TRBV19 to TRBJ2-3, with no clear D. This CDR3 is 11 amino acids long. Trimming stripped 4 bases from V and 6 bases from J, with 5 bases between. Germline CDR1 and CDR2: LNHDA and SQIVND (reference sequence). The CDR3 region has the DNA TGTGCCAGTAGTAGTCTGGATACGCAGTATTTT. Its translation: CASSSLDTQYF.

The CDR3 DNA follows: TGTGCCACCAGCATCGGGACTAGCGGGAGGTATGAGCAGTTCTTC. It yields the protein CATSIGTSGRYEQFF. The chain uses TRBV15 and TRBJ2-1; 15 bases align to TRBD2. The V segment lost 4 bases and the J segment 8 bases; nucleotides outside the gene matches: 3. Germline lookup yields CDR1 LNHNV and CDR2 YYDKDF (reference sequence). This CDR3 spans 15 amino acids.

The chain uses TRBV6-5 and TRBJ1-5; 8 bases align to TRBD1. There are 14 residues in the CDR3. The germline gives CDR1 MNHEY, CDR2 SVGAGI. J lost 2 bases, V lost 4 bases, and 1 base had no gene match. The CDR3 region is CASSSGQGNQPQHF. The CDR3 nucleotides read TGTGCCAGCAGTTCGGGACAGGGCAATCAGCCCCAGCATTTT.